The text below deals with one T cell receptor (beta chain). The target antigen is unknown. The data belong to a study of radiotherapy plus CTLA-4 blockade in lung cancer. Ipilimumab-mediated CTLA-4 blockade plus focal radiation was given to patients having chemo-refractory metastatic non-small-cell lung cancer. Broader study findings: Alongside interferon-beta, early blood T cell clone dynamics were reportedly the best predictor of response. Expansion in blood of tumor-derived TCR clones was seen after radiotherapy plus ipilimumab.

The CDR3 length is 14 residues. Germline V gene lookup returns CDR1 MNHNS and CDR2 SASEGT. Trimming shortened V by 7 bases and J by 2 bases, and 14 bases separated the two germline ends. This table comes from immunoSEQ multiplex PCR, and its TCRdb copy is limited to in-frame clones, with some not included. The data hold more than 100,000 clones, with just under 90% observed a single time. The TCR originated in a human donor with non-small cell lung cancer that progressed on radiotherapy plus ipilimumab. The starting material was peripheral blood, obtained from a patient treated with radiotherapy plus ipilimumab. V is TRBV6-1 and J is TRBJ2-5, with D unclear. Written as DNA, the CDR3 is TGTGCCAGCACTCTAGTATGGGCACAAGAGACCCAGTACTTC. Translation: CASTLVWAQETQYF.